This is a list of T cell receptor beta chains from one sample in a study of vaccination effects on CD4 cells after COVID-19. Assay: immunoSEQ multiplex PCR; the TCRdb copy retains only in-frame clones and omits some. The sample contains approximately 61,000 clones, roughly 73% of which appear only once. Their recognized antigens are unknown. Sequencing was performed on CD4+ T cells from PBMCs cultured with HCoV-229E spike peptides, taken after COVID-19 vaccination. These receptors came from a human donor who received a COVID-19 vaccine. CDR3s include the opening cysteine and the closing phenylalanine or tryptophan. A D gene is named only where the DNA matches it firmly. Size is stated for part of the rows, as once, few or many counts, or as a class when the clone is expanded.

cdr3_nt cdr3_aa v_call d_call clone_size j_call
TGTGCCAGCAGTGCGGACGGCCACACAGATACGCAGTATTTT CASSADGHTDTQYF TRBV2 - - TRBJ2-3
TGCGCCAGCAGCCAACAGGGCACAGATACGCAGTATTTT CASSQQGTDTQYF TRBV5-1 - - TRBJ2-3
TGTGCCAGCTCACCACAGGGGGCAGGGAATTCACCCCTCCACTTT CASSPQGAGNSPLHF TRBV18 TRBD1 - TRBJ1-6
TGCGCCAGCAAGGCAGGGGACGTCCAAGAGACCCAGTACTTC CASKAGDVQETQYF TRBV5-1 - - TRBJ2-5
TGTGCCAGCAGTTTAAATGGGGGGGCCCTGAATTCACCCCTCCACTTT CASSLNGGALNSPLHF TRBV27 - - TRBJ1-6
TGTGCCACCAGTGACCCCAGCGGGAGAGGCGAGACCCAGTACTTC CATSDPSGRGETQYF TRBV24-1 TRBD2 - TRBJ2-5
TGCAGTGCTAGTCTTAGGGAACCGACAGGCACAGATACGCAGTATTTT CSASLREPTGTDTQYF TRBV20-1 - - TRBJ2-3
TGCGCCAGCAGCCAGCCTTTACCCGGAAACACCATATATTTT CASSQPLPGNTIYF TRBV4-1 - once TRBJ1-3
TGTGCCAGCAGCCGCGGCGGGCCTCTGGGGGAGACCCAGTACTTC CASSRGGPLGETQYF TRBV7-2 - - TRBJ2-5
TGTGCCACCAGTGCCCTGGACCTCTCCAATGAGCAGTTCTTC CATSALDLSNEQFF TRBV24-1 - few TRBJ2-1
TGTGCCAGCAGTGATGGAAGGGCGGGTTTCTTC CASSDGRAGFF TRBV6-1 - - TRBJ2-1
TGTGCCAGCAGCTTGGAGACCCAGTACTTC CASSLETQYF TRBV11-2 - - TRBJ2-5
TGCGCCAGCAGCTTGGTGGAGGGTTCGCATAAACTGTTTTTT CASSLVEGSHKLFF TRBV5-1 - once TRBJ1-4
TGTGCCACCAGTGATTCGAGGGGGCCAGAGACCCAGTACTTC CATSDSRGPETQYF TRBV24-1 TRBD1 - TRBJ2-5
TGTGCCAGCAGCCTCGGACAGGACTATGGCTACACCTTC CASSLGQDYGYTF TRBV7-8 TRBD1 - TRBJ1-2
TGTGCCACCAGTGGGACAGAGAAAAACTATGGCTACACCTTC CATSGTEKNYGYTF TRBV24-1 - - TRBJ1-2
TGTGCCAGCAGCCTGGACAGGGGTATAGCAGATACGCAGTATTTT CASSLDRGIADTQYF TRBV5-5 TRBD1 - TRBJ2-3
TGTGCCAGCAGCCCCCTGAGGCCCGGGGAGCTGTTTTTT CASSPLRPGELFF TRBV9 - - TRBJ2-2
TGTGCCAGCAGCTTAGAGCTAGCGGGGGGCGGAGAGACCCAGTACTTC CASSLELAGGGETQYF TRBV7-2 TRBD2 - TRBJ2-5
TGTGCCAGCAGCTCCGCAGCTAGCGGCAATGAGCAGTTCTTC CASSSAASGNEQFF TRBV5-4 TRBD2 - TRBJ2-1
TGTGCCAGCAGTTCGAGACAGATAAACACCATATATTTT CASSSRQINTIYF TRBV12-3/TRBV12-4 - - TRBJ1-3
TGTGCCAGCAGAGGGCAGGGGTTAAATGGCTACACCTTC CASRGQGLNGYTF TRBV27 - - TRBJ1-2
TGTGCCAGCAGTTATACCGGGACAGGGAGATACAATGAGCAGTTCTTC CASSYTGTGRYNEQFF TRBV28 TRBD1 - TRBJ2-1
TGTGCCAGCAGCTTAGAGCTGAACACTGAAGCTTTCTTT CASSLELNTEAFF TRBV13 - - TRBJ1-1
TGTGCCTGGAGGGACCAGGGGAATCAGCCCCAGCATTTT CAWRDQGNQPQHF TRBV30 - few TRBJ1-5
TGCGCCAGCAGCTTGGAGGCCTCCTACAATGAGCAGTTCTTC CASSLEASYNEQFF TRBV5-1 - - TRBJ2-1
TGTGCCAGCTCACTAAACAGGGGTAGCACAGATACGCAGTATTTT CASSLNRGSTDTQYF TRBV18 TRBD1 - TRBJ2-3
TGTGCCAGCTCACCCGGGCAGGGTAGTCAGCCCCAGCATTTT CASSPGQGSQPQHF TRBV18 - - TRBJ1-5
TGTGCCAGCAGTCCAGCGGGGGGGCGAACCGGGGAGCTGTTTTTT CASSPAGGRTGELFF TRBV28 TRBD2 - TRBJ2-2
TGTGCCAGCAGCAAGAAACCGGGAGAATCCTATGGCTACACCTTC CASSKKPGESYGYTF TRBV7-2 - - TRBJ1-2
TGTGCCAGTAGTGTCCTCGGAAAGGGAAATGAAAAACTGTTTTTT CASSVLGKGNEKLFF TRBV19 - - TRBJ1-4
TGTGCCAGCAGCGTAGGGGCTAGCGGGGGGGCAGGGGATACGCAGTATTTT CASSVGASGGAGDTQYF TRBV9 TRBD2 - TRBJ2-3
TGTGCCTGGAGTGGATCAGGGACGGATGCTTTCTATGGCTACACCTTC CAWSGSGTDAFYGYTF TRBV30 - few TRBJ1-2
TGTGCCATGGGGAACACCGGGGAGCTGTTTTTT CAMGNTGELFF TRBV10-3 - - TRBJ2-2
TGCGCCAGCAGTGACTGGCGGGGGGGAGCAGATACGCAGTATTTT CASSDWRGGADTQYF TRBV10-1 TRBD2 - TRBJ2-3
TGCAGTGCTAGTCTTTGGGGGAGATCCGAGGCGACCGGGGAGCTGTTTTTT CSASLWGRSEATGELFF TRBV20-1 - - TRBJ2-2
TGCGCCAGCAGTAGCGGGGTACAAGGGAATGAGCAGTTCTTC CASSSGVQGNEQFF TRBV5-1 TRBD2 - TRBJ2-1
TGTGCCACCAGTGATTTTGGGTATAGCGGGGGCCGAAACAATGAGCAGTTCTTC CATSDFGYSGGRNNEQFF TRBV24-1 TRBD2 - TRBJ2-1
TGCAGCGTTGGTCGTTGGGGACAGGGGATGCATGAGCAGTTCTTC CSVGRWGQGMHEQFF TRBV29-1 TRBD1 - TRBJ2-1
TGTGCCAGCAGTTTAGGTGGGGATAGGATGTTCTATAATTCACCCCTCCACTTT CASSLGGDRMFYNSPLHF TRBV27 - - TRBJ1-6
TGTGCCAGCAGTGACCGGACGGCGGGAGATACGCAGTATTTT CASSDRTAGDTQYF TRBV2 - - TRBJ2-3
TGTGCCACCAGTGACAGGACAGGGGTCTGGGATGAGCAGTTCTTC CATSDRTGVWDEQFF TRBV24-1 TRBD1 - TRBJ2-1
TGTGCCAGCAGCTTGGCCCGGACAGGGAAAACCGGGGAGCTGTTTTTT CASSLARTGKTGELFF TRBV5-8 TRBD1 once TRBJ2-2
TGCGCCAGCAGCCAAGGTGACAGGGACTACAATGAGCAGTTCTTC CASSQGDRDYNEQFF TRBV4-1 TRBD1 - TRBJ2-1
TGCGCCAGCAGCTTGAGGTCCCAGGGGGCTAATTCACCCCTCCACTTT CASSLRSQGANSPLHF TRBV5-1 TRBD1 - TRBJ1-6
TGTGCCAGCAGCTTATTCCCAGGGAGGCTGGCCACTGAAGCTTTCTTT CASSLFPGRLATEAFF TRBV7-9 - - TRBJ1-1
TGTGCCAGCAGCTTTTTCAACACCGGGGAGCTGTTTTTT CASSFFNTGELFF TRBV2 - - TRBJ2-2
TGTGCCAGCAGCCCGGGGGGCGTGGAGACCCAGTACTTC CASSPGGVETQYF TRBV7-3 - - TRBJ2-5
TGTGCCAGCAGTGAGACAGGGATGACCACCGGGGAGCTGTTTTTT CASSETGMTTGELFF TRBV2 TRBD1 - TRBJ2-2
TGCGCCAGCCGTCCCGGGACTAGCGGGGGGGCCGGAGAGACCCAGTACTTC CASRPGTSGGAGETQYF TRBV5-1 TRBD2 - TRBJ2-5
TGTGCCAGCAGCACGTGGACAGACATCTATGGCTACACCTTC CASSTWTDIYGYTF TRBV21-1 - - TRBJ1-2
TGCAGCGTTGAAGAGGGGAGAACTAGCACAGATACGCAGTATTTT CSVEEGRTSTDTQYF TRBV29-1 - once TRBJ2-3
TGTGCCAGCAGCGCGACGCAGGGGGCGCTTGGAAACACCATATATTTT CASSATQGALGNTIYF TRBV9 TRBD1 - TRBJ1-3